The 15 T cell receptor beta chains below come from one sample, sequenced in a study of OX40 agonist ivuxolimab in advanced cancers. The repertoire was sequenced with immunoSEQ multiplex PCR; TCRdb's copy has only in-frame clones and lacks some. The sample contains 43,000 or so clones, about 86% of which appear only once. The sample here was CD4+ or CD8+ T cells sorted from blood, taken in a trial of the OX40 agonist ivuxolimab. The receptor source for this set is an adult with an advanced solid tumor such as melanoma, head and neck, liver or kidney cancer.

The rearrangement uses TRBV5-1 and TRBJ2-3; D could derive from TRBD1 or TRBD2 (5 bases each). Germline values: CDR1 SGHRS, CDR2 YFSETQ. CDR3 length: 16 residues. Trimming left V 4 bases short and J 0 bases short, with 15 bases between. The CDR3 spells CASSGGLSVSTDTQYF. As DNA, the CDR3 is TGCGCCAGCAGCGGGGGATTATCCGTTAGCACAGATACGCAGTATTTT.

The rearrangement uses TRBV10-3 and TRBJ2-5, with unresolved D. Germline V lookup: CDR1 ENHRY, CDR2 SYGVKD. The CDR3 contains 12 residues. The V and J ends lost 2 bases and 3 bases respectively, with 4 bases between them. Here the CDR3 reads CAISEMKETQYF. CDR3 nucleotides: TGTGCCATCAGTGAGATGAAAGAGACCCAGTACTTC.

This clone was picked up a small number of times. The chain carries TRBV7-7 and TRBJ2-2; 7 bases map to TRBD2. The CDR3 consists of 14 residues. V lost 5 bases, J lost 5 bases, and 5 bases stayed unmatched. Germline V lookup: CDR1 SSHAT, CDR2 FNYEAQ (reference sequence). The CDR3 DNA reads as TGTGCCAGCAGCCCGACTAGCCATACCGGGGAGCTGTTTTTT. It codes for CASSPTSHTGELFF.

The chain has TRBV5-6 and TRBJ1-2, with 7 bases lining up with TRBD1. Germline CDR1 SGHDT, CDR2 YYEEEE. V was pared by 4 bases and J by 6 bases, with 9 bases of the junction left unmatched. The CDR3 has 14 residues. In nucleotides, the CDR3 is TGTGCCAGCAGCATGCCGCCGGGACAGCATGGCTACACCTTC. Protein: CASSMPPGQHGYTF.

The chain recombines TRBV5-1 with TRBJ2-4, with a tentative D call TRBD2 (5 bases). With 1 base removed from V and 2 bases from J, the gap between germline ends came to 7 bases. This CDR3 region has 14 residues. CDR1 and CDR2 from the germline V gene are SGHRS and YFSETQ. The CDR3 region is CASSLYGTKNIQYF. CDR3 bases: TGCGCCAGCAGCTTGTACGGGACCAAAAACATTCAGTACTTC.

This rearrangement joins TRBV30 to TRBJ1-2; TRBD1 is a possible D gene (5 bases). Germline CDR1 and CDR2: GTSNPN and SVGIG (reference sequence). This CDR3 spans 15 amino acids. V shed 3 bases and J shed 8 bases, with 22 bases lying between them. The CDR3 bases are TGTGCCTGGAGCGGTGTGGGGACCGCCGGGGGGGGCTACACCTTC. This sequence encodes CAWSGVGTAGGGYTF.

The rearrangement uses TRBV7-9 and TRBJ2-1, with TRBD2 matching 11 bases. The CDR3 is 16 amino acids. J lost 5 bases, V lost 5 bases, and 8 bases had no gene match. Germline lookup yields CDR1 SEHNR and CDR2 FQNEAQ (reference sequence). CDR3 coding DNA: TGTGCCAGCAGCCCACTAGCGGGGGAGGATCACAATGAGCAGTTCTTC. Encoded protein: CASSPLAGEDHNEQFF.

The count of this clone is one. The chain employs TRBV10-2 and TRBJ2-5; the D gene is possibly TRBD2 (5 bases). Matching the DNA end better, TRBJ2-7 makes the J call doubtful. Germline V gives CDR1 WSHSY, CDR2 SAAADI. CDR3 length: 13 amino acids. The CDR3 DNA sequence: TGCGCCAGCAGTGAAACTAGTGCGTACGAGCAGTACTTC. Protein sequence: CASSETSAYEQYF.

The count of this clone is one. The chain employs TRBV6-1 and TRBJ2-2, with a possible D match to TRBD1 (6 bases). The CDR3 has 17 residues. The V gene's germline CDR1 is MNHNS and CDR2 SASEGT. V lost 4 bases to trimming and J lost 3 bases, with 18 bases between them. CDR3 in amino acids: CASSGPTGGYDTGELFF. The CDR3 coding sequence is TGTGCCAGCAGTGGGCCGACAGGAGGATATGACACCGGGGAGCTGTTTTTT.

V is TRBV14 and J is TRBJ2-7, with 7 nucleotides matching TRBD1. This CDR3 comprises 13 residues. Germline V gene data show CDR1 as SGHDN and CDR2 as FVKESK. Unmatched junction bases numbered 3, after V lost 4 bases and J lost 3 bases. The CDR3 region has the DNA TGTGCCAGCAGCCCGACAGGGTACTACGAGCAGTACTTC. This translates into CASSPTGYYEQYF.

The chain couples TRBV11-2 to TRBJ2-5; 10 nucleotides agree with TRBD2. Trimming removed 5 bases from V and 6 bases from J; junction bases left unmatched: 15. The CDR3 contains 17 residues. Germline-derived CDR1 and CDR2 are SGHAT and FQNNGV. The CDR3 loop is CASSLGASSGRGKTQYF. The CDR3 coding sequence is TGTGCCAGCAGCCTTGGGGCGTCTAGCGGGAGAGGGAAGACCCAGTACTTC.

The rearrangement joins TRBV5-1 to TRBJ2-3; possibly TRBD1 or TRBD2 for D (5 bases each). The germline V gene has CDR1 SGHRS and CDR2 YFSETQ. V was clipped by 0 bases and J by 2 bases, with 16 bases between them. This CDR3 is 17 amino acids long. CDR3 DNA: TGCGCCAGCAGCTTGGACGGGCCTGGGGGAATCACAGATACGCAGTATTTT. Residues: CASSLDGPGGITDTQYF.

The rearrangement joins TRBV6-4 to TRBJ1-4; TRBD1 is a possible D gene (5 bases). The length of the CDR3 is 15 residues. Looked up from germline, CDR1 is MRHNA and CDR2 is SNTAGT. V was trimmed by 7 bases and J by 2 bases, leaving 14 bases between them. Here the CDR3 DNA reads TGTGCCAGCATCTTAGGGGACCCGACTAATGAAAAACTGTTTTTT. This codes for CASILGDPTNEKLFF.

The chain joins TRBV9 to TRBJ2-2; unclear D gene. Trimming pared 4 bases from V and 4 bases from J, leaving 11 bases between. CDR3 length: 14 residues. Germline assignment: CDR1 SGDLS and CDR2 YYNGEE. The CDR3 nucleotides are TGTGCCAGCAGCCAATCACGAGGCACCGGGGAGCTGTTTTTT. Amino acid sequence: CASSQSRGTGELFF. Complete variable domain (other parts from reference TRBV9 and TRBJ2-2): DSGVTQTPKHLITATGQRVTLRCSPRSGDLSVYWYQQSLDQGLQFLIQYYNGEERAKGNILERFSAQQFPDLHSELNLSSLELGDSALYFCASSQSRGTGELFFGEGSRLTVL.

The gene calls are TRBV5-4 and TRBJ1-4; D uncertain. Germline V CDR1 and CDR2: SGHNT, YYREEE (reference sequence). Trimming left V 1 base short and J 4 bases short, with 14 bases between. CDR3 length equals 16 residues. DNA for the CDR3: TGTGCCAGCAGCTTGACCAGAGGAACCATTAATGAAAAACTGTTTTTT. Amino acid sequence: CASSLTRGTINEKLFF.